This T cell receptor beta chain comes out of a study of cytomegalovirus exposure and HLA in healthy donors. In this sample, this clone turned up a few times. No antigen is known for it. The CDR3 runs to 16 residues. After removal of 4 bases from V and 4 bases from J, the junction contained 11 bases not matched to a gene. Germline V lookup: CDR1 SGDLS, CDR2 YYNGEE. With 60 Vbeta and 13 Jbeta primers, the PCR was carried out. Produced via immunoSEQ multiplex PCR; TCRdb's table is partial and in-frame only. The data contain fewer than 250,000 clones, around 83% of them singletons. Findings and caveats of the study: Cytomegalovirus association was listed for 164 TCR beta chains.

Regarding donors, all were healthy bone marrow donors. These donors counted as nominally healthy when sampled, but unrecorded immune exposures were likely. Material: PBMCs. The V gene is TRBV9, the J gene TRBJ1-1; 9 bases are a match to TRBD1. The sequence was obtained from a woman in her thirties or forties in good health and CMV-seronegative. The CDR3 nucleotides are TGTGCCAGCAGCTTTAACACCGGGACAGGGAGCACTGAAGCTTTCTTT. Translating gives CASSFNTGTGSTEAFF.